This T cell receptor beta chain comes out of a study of cytomegalovirus exposure and HLA in healthy donors. Study conclusions and caveats: A few CMV-associated chains were confirmed in vitro to be specific for CMV antigens. According to reports, the classifier identified cytomegalovirus status with high specificity and sensitivity.

Turning to this clone: The antigen remains unidentified.

The CDR3 is 15 residues long. V was clipped by 5 bases and J by 3 bases; unmatched bases: 9. CDR1 and CDR2 (germline): SGHTA, FQGTGA. Clones were read by immunoSEQ multiplex PCR, and TCRdb kept only the in-frame ones, dropping some. The sample has tens of thousands of clones; 89% are singletons. The sample was PBMCs. This TCR was recovered from a woman aged 18-29 years in good health and CMV-seronegative. V is TRBV7-3 and J is TRBJ2-5; TRBD1 aligns across 7 bases. The CDR3 DNA reads TGTGCCAGCAGCCTACAGGGGAGATATAAAGAGACCCAGTACTTC. This sequence encodes CASSLQGRYKETQYF.